This entry lists 18 T cell receptor beta chains sequenced from one sample in a study of radiotherapy plus CTLA-4 blockade in lung cancer. Profiled with immunoSEQ multiplex PCR; TCRdb holds only in-frame clones, not every one. This table has just over 60,000 clones, about 72% appearing once. Source: peripheral blood, taken from a patient treated with radiotherapy plus ipilimumab. These receptors originate from a human donor with non-small cell lung cancer who had a complete response to radiotherapy plus ipilimumab.

This chain uses TRBV6-5 with TRBJ2-1, with 7 bases lining up with TRBD1. The V segment lost 6 bases and the J segment 4 bases; nucleotides outside the gene matches: 6. This CDR3 has 14 amino acids. CDR1 is MNHEY and CDR2 is SVGAGI in the germline V gene. The CDR3 region is CASRRQGSYNEQFF. The DNA for the CDR3 is TGTGCCAGCAGAAGACAGGGTTCTTACAATGAGCAGTTCTTC.

V and J are TRBV15 and TRBJ1-6; D is ambiguous. This CDR3 region has 13 residues. Between the trimmed V and J ends, which lost 7 bases and 14 bases, there was a span of 18 bases. Germline CDR1 reads LNHNV; CDR2 reads YYDKDF (reference sequence). The CDR3 DNA reads as TGTGCCACCACCACCGGCAGTTTGGCGGCCCTCCACTTT. Translating gives CATTTGSLAALHF.

The chain has TRBV5-5 and TRBJ1-2; perhaps TRBD1 as D (5 bases). This CDR3 spans 15 amino acids. Trimming took off 1 base at V and 2 bases at J, with 12 bases between the two ends. CDR1 is SGHKS, CDR2 YYEKEE, per germline (reference sequence). The CDR3 region is CASSLIGGSNYGYTF. The CDR3 DNA sequence: TGTGCCAGCAGCTTGATCGGGGGGTCCAACTATGGCTACACCTTC.

This chain uses TRBV19 with TRBJ1-2; D is unclear. Per the germline V gene, CDR1 is LNHDA and CDR2 is SQIVND (reference sequence). This CDR3 is built from 14 residues. With 4 bases removed from V and 1 base from J, the gap between germline ends came to 10 bases. CDR3 DNA sequence: TGTGCCAGTAGTACCGCACAAGTTAACTATGGCTACACCTTC. Its translation: CASSTAQVNYGYTF.

The J gene is TRBJ2-5, the V gene TRBV6-1, with 8 bases aligning to TRBD1. The germline V gene encodes CDR1 MNHNS and CDR2 SASEGT. After removal of 3 bases from V and 4 bases from J, the junction contained 4 bases not matched to a gene. The CDR3 spans 14 residues. CDR3 nucleotide sequence: TGTGCCAGCAGTGACAGGGGGCTAGGAGAGACCCAGTACTTC. Its protein product is CASSDRGLGETQYF.

The chain employs TRBV6-5 and TRBJ2-7; D gene uncertain. CDR3 length: 15 residues. The germline V and J ends were trimmed by 2 bases and 3 bases, with 14 bases remaining between them. The germline gives CDR1 MNHEY, CDR2 SVGAGI. This CDR3 is CASSYQSQTSYEQYF. As DNA, the CDR3 is TGTGCCAGCAGTTACCAGAGCCAGACGAGCTACGAGCAGTACTTC.

The chain uses TRBV2 and TRBJ2-7; 9 bases map to TRBD1. Trimming at V came to 8 bases and at J to 0 bases, leaving 11 bases not matched to a gene. This CDR3 spans 16 amino acids. The V gene's germline CDR1 is SNHLY and CDR2 FYNNEI. CDR3 in amino acids: CASQGQGKLSSYEQYV. In nucleotides, the CDR3 is TGTGCCAGCCAGGGACAGGGTAAACTAAGCTCCTACGAGCAGTACGTC.

The gene calls are TRBV4-3 and TRBJ1-2; 9 nucleotides match TRBD1. V was pared by 1 base and J by 2 bases, with 5 bases of the junction left unmatched. The CDR3 is made up of 16 amino acids. The germline V gene has CDR1 LGHNA and CDR2 YSLEER. CDR3 in amino acids: CASSQASQGANYGYTF. CDR3 bases: TGCGCCAGCAGCCAAGCGTCACAGGGGGCAAACTATGGCTACACCTTC.

This rearrangement joins TRBV5-1 to TRBJ2-3; D is tentatively TRBD1 or TRBD2 (6 bases each). V was clipped by 0 bases and J by 1 base, with 12 bases between them. The CDR3 has 16 residues. The germline CDR1 and CDR2 sequences are SGHRS and YFSETQ. The CDR3 nucleotides are TGCGCCAGCAGCTTGGGGTCCGGGGGCGGCACAGATACGCAGTATTTT. It yields the protein CASSLGSGGGTDTQYF.

The chain links TRBV11-2 to TRBJ2-4; D possibly matches TRBD1 or TRBD2 (5 bases each). The CDR3 has 15 residues. Trimming removed 5 bases from V and 6 bases from J, with 17 bases in between. The V gene's germline CDR1 is SGHAT and CDR2 FQNNGV. CDR3 amino acids: CASSPRGSQGNIQYF. In DNA form, the CDR3 reads TGTGCCAGCAGCCCTCGGGGTAGCCAGGGAAACATTCAGTACTTC.

The chain carries TRBV11-2 and TRBJ1-1; a possible D gene is TRBD1 (5 bases). Germline V gene lookup returns CDR1 SGHAT and CDR2 FQNNGV. Deletions cut 0 bases from V and 4 bases from J, with 9 bases between. The length of the CDR3 is 14 residues. The CDR3, as DNA: TGTGCCAGCAGCTTAGAGGGGGTTGGCACTGAAGCTTTCTTT. It yields the protein CASSLEGVGTEAFF.

CDR3 in amino acids: CASSLLPGGSDTGELFF. For the CDR3, the DNA is TGTGCCAGCAGCCTCCTCCCGGGGGGATCCGACACCGGGGAGCTGTTTTTT. This chain links TRBV9 with TRBJ2-2, with 7 bases that match TRBD2. The CDR3 is made up of 17 amino acids. Per the germline V gene, CDR1 is SGDLS and CDR2 is YYNGEE. Trimming removed 4 bases from V and 3 bases from J; junction bases left unmatched: 12. The entire variable domain, with the rest obtained from reference TRBV9 and TRBJ2-2, is as follows: DSGVTQTPKHLITATGQRVTLRCSPRSGDLSVYWYQQSLDQGLQFLIQYYNGEERAKGNILERFSAQQFPDLHSELNLSSLELGDSALYFCASSLLPGGSDTGELFFGEGSRLTVL.

This chain connects TRBV6-5 to TRBJ2-7; unclear D gene. There are 12 residues in the CDR3. The V gene's germline CDR1 is MNHEY and CDR2 SVGAGI. The ends were cut back, 8 bases at V and 1 base at J, with 9 bases in the middle. The DNA of the CDR3 is TGTGCCAGCGCAGTACAATCCTACGAGCAGTACGTC. Protein: CASAVQSYEQYV.

The CDR3 sequence: CASSRLSGETQYF. CDR3 bases: TGTGCCAGCAGCCGCCTCTCCGGGGAGACCCAGTACTTC. V and J are TRBV5-5 and TRBJ2-5; D is unresolved. V dropped 4 bases and J dropped 5 bases, with 12 bases sitting between them. The CDR3 extends over 13 amino acids. Germline loops: CDR1 SGHKS, CDR2 YYEKEE (reference sequence).

This chain links TRBV10-1 with TRBJ2-4, with TRBD1 identical over 8 bases. V dropped 0 bases and J dropped 1; count of bases not matched to a gene: 8. Germline V gives CDR1 WNHNN, CDR2 SYGVQD (reference sequence). This CDR3 is built from 18 residues. The CDR3 here is CASSESTGAFGAKNIQYF. DNA for the CDR3: TGCGCCAGCAGTGAGTCGACAGGGGCGTTCGGGGCCAAAAACATTCAGTACTTC.

The gene calls are TRBV7-8 and TRBJ2-3; 9 bases agree with TRBD2. CDR3 length equals 14 residues. V lost 1 base to trimming and J lost 5 bases; unmatched junction nucleotides: 1. Germline V CDR1 and CDR2: SGHVS, FQNEAQ. The CDR3 is CASSLELAGDTQYF. In DNA, the CDR3 is TGTGCCAGCAGCTTAGAACTAGCGGGAGATACGCAGTATTTT.

This chain links TRBV6-5 with TRBJ1-1; D perhaps matches TRBD1 (6 bases). The germline V and J ends were trimmed by 10 bases and 1 base, with 16 bases remaining between them. There are 14 residues in the CDR3. Germline CDR1 MNHEY, CDR2 SVGAGI. For the CDR3, the DNA is TGTGCCAAAAAATCAGGGGTGGAGAACACTGAAGCTTTCTTT. It specifies CAKKSGVENTEAFF.

This clone has a single count. The chain recombines TRBV13 with TRBJ2-3, with 14 bases fitting TRBD2. The CDR3 sequence is 18 residues long. Germline CDR1 is PRHDT and CDR2 is FYEKMQ (reference sequence). J lost 2 bases, V lost 0 bases, and 4 bases had no gene match. This CDR3 reads CASSLGTSGGAFTDTQYF. The CDR3 bases are TGTGCCAGCAGCTTAGGGACTAGCGGGGGGGCTTTCACAGATACGCAGTATTTT.